The entry below gives a single T cell receptor (beta chain) sequence along with its context. Antigen: not known. The sample belongs to a study of T cell repertoires in cytomegalovirus infection. Via MiXCR, TCRdb re-called the reads, giving one row per CDR3 protein. The sample lists some 560,000 distinct CDR3 sequences, around two fifths seen once, with about 48% in the top ten. CDR3 size: 15 residues. Trimming at V came to 4 bases and at J to 3 bases, leaving 7 bases not matched to a gene. CDR1 is SGHVS and CDR2 is FNYEAQ in the germline V gene. Study-wide results and limits: Cumulative frequency of public TCR beta families picked out carriers of CMV plus the relevant HLA.

This chain links TRBV7-6 with TRBJ2-3; 7 nucleotides line up with TRBD2. The specimen was cultured PBMCs, collected from culture after CMV antigen stimulation. The origin of this receptor is a human donor in good health (CMV status not recorded). Some clones in this sample may be carry-over from other donors' samples. The CDR3 bases are TGTGCCAGCAGCTCCCCATACGGGGGGACAGATACGCAGTATTTT. This codes for CASSSPYGGTDTQYF.